Below, 27 T cell receptor beta chains from the same sample are listed, as sequenced in a study of cytomegalovirus exposure and HLA in healthy donors. In the PCR, 60 Vbeta and 13 Jbeta primers were used. Repertoires were generated with immunoSEQ multiplex PCR, while TCRdb's copy carries only in-frame clones and drops some. The sample lists about 140,000 clones, approximately 80% occurring once. Sequenced sample: PBMCs. These TCRs come from a male donor in good health and CMV-seropositive.

This rearrangement joins TRBV7-9 to TRBJ2-7; perhaps TRBD1 as D (5 bases). This CDR3 is 13 amino acids long. Trimming left V 8 bases short and J 3 bases short, with 14 bases between. The germline CDR1 and CDR2 sequences are SEHNR and FQNEAQ (reference sequence). The CDR3 here is CASCPDSFYEQYF. The CDR3 bases are TGTGCCAGCTGCCCCGACAGCTTCTACGAGCAGTACTTC.

The V call is TRBV6-5, the J call TRBJ2-3, with D unclear. Germline V CDR1 and CDR2: MNHEY, SVGAGI. V lost 6 bases and J 0 bases, leaving 4 bases between the germline ends. CDR3 length: 12 amino acids. The CDR3 spells CASSPSTDTQYF. CDR3 nucleotides: TGTGCCAGCAGCCCTAGCACAGATACGCAGTATTTT.

V gene TRBV7-6 combines with J gene TRBJ2-7; 11 bases are shared with TRBD2. The CDR3 spans 14 residues. The V segment lost 4 bases and the J segment 4 bases; nucleotides outside the gene matches: 3. Germline V gene lookup returns CDR1 SGHVS and CDR2 FNYEAQ. For the CDR3, the DNA is TGTGCCAGCAGCTCACTAGCGGGAGCTTACGAGCAGTACTTC. Protein product: CASSSLAGAYEQYF.

V gene TRBV28 combines with J gene TRBJ1-1; 8 nucleotides align to TRBD1. Germline CDR1 MDHEN, CDR2 SYDVKM. This CDR3 is 13 amino acids long. The V gene end was trimmed by 6 bases and the J gene end by 10 bases; junction bases not matched to a gene: 10. CDR3 amino acids: CASRDGQGGGAFF. The CDR3 DNA reads TGTGCCAGCAGAGACGGACAGGGAGGAGGAGCTTTCTTT.

This clone has only a few counts. The genes are TRBV10-3 and TRBJ2-1, with D possibly matching TRBD2 (5 bases). There are 15 residues in the CDR3. V was trimmed by 3 bases and J by 0 bases, leaving 9 bases between them. Germline CDR1 reads ENHRY; CDR2 reads SYGVKD. DNA of the CDR3: TGTGCCATCAGTGATAGCCGGGACTCCTACAATGAGCAGTTCTTC. It is translated as CAISDSRDSYNEQFF.

The gene calls are TRBV10-3 and TRBJ2-1; D is possibly TRBD2 (6 bases). Germline assignment: CDR1 ENHRY and CDR2 SYGVKD. This CDR3 contains 18 residues. Trimming cost V 7 bases and J 10 bases, with 32 bases left between them. The CDR3 coding sequence is TGTGCCATCACCCAAGCCGCTGCGGAGGGCCCAAAGGGTAGCGAGCAGTTCTTC. Amino acids: CAITQAAAEGPKGSEQFF.

The J gene is TRBJ1-1, the V gene TRBV9; perhaps TRBD1 as D (5 bases). Germline V CDR1 and CDR2: SGDLS, YYNGEE. The V end was cut by 4 bases, the J end by 0 bases, with 10 bases between. The CDR3 covers 14 residues. CDR3 region: CASSPGGLNTEAFF. CDR3 coding DNA: TGTGCCAGCAGCCCCGGGGGGTTGAACACTGAAGCTTTCTTT.

The genes are TRBV2 and TRBJ2-7; D gene unclear. Germline CDR1 SNHLY, CDR2 FYNNEI. Trimming removed 6 bases from V and 4 bases from J, with 13 bases in between. The length of the CDR3 is 13 residues. CDR3 region: CASSAAGFYEQYF. DNA for the CDR3: TGTGCCAGCAGCGCCGCAGGATTTTACGAGCAGTACTTC.

This chain links TRBV5-1 with TRBJ2-3; D call uncertain. V was pared by 0 bases and J by 0 bases, with 5 bases between. Germline values: CDR1 SGHRS, CDR2 YFSETQ. The CDR3 spans 14 residues. In DNA, the CDR3 is TGCGCCAGCAGCTTGGCGTCTAGCACAGATACGCAGTATTTT. Its protein product is CASSLASSTDTQYF.

V and J are TRBV28 and TRBJ2-7; D not resolved. V was shortened by 1 base and J by 5 bases, with 12 bases between the two germline ends. CDR3 length: 14 amino acids. Germline V gene lookup returns CDR1 MDHEN and CDR2 SYDVKM. The CDR3, as DNA: TGTGCCAGCAGTTTATCGGCACAGAGTCACGAGCAGTACTTC. Its translation: CASSLSAQSHEQYF.

The chain uses TRBV7-3 and TRBJ2-3, with D possibly TRBD2 on 5 matching bases. The CDR3 has 15 amino acids. Germline-derived CDR1 and CDR2 are SGHTA and FQGTGA. V was trimmed by 0 bases and J by 0 bases, leaving 7 bases between them. CDR3 sequence reads: CASSLTGASTDTQYF. The CDR3 coding sequence is TGTGCCAGCAGCTTAACGGGAGCTAGCACAGATACGCAGTATTTT.

The chain links TRBV5-1 to TRBJ2-7; maybe TRBD2 (5 bases). Germline-derived CDR1 and CDR2 are SGHRS and YFSETQ. Deletions cut 2 bases from V and 1 base from J, with 16 bases between. The CDR3 is 16 amino acids. CDR3 DNA sequence: TGCGCCAGCAGCTTAGCGGTAGGGAGCGCGTCCTACGAGCAGTACTTC. Amino acids: CASSLAVGSASYEQYF. The variable domain in full, completed from reference TRBV5-1 and TRBJ2-7, reads KAGVTQTPRYLIKTRGQQVTLSCSPISGHRSVSWYQQTPGQGLQFLFEYFSETQRNKGNFPGRFSGRQFSNSRSEMNVSTLELGDSALYLCASSLAVGSASYEQYFGPGTRLTVT.

V usage is TRBV2 and J usage is TRBJ2-5, with 8 bases fitting TRBD2. Per germline, CDR1 SNHLY and CDR2 FYNNEI. Unmatched junction bases numbered 9, after V lost 2 bases and J lost 4 bases. This CDR3 spans 16 amino acids. CDR3 region: CASSESGGGTGETQYF. The DNA for the CDR3 is TGTGCCAGCAGTGAATCTGGCGGGGGGACGGGAGAGACCCAGTACTTC. Full variable domain (remainder filled in from reference TRBV2 and TRBJ2-5): EPEVTQTPSHQVTQMGQEVILRCVPISNHLYFYWYRQILGQKVEFLVSFYNNEISEKSEIFDDQFSVERPDGSNFTLKIRSTKLEDSAMYFCASSESGGGTGETQYFGPGTRLLVL.

The genes are TRBV5-6 and TRBJ1-3, with a possible D match to TRBD1 (6 bases). The V gene lost 3 bases and the J gene lost 0 bases, with 16 bases spanning the gap. CDR1 SGHDT and CDR2 YYEEEE come from the germline V gene. The CDR3 covers 17 residues. CDR3 bases: TGTGCCAGCAGCTGGGGGACAACTTCCTTCTCTGGAAACACCATATATTTT. Its protein product is CASSWGTTSFSGNTIYF.

The gene calls are TRBV10-3 and TRBJ2-7; D might be TRBD1 (6 bases). From germline, CDR1 is ENHRY and CDR2 SYGVKD. V was pared by 7 bases and J by 1 base, with 11 bases between. The CDR3 length is 13 residues. The CDR3 nucleotides read TGTGCCATCAACTCCGGACAGTCCTACGAGCAGTACTTC. It translates to CAINSGQSYEQYF.

Regarding this clone: The junction does not match germline at one end; this may be a read error. The chain couples TRBV7-9 to TRBJ2-6; D is perhaps TRBD2 (5 bases). The CDR3 consists of 18 residues. Per germline, CDR1 SEHNR and CDR2 FQNEAQ (reference sequence). CDR3 DNA sequence: TGTTCCAGCAGCTTAGCAGGCCCCGCGGACTCCGGGGCCAACGTCCTGACTTTC. This codes for CSSSLAGPADSGANVLTF.

The V and J genes are TRBV28 and TRBJ2-3; 7 bases are shared with TRBD2. CDR3 size: 16 residues. J was trimmed by 0 bases and V by 4 bases; bases with no gene match: 7. Germline loops: CDR1 MDHEN, CDR2 SYDVKM. CDR3 residues: CASSSTQGGSTDTQYF. CDR3 bases: TGTGCCAGCAGTTCCACCCAGGGAGGGAGCACAGATACGCAGTATTTT.

The chain has TRBV18 and TRBJ2-7; 8 bases line up with TRBD2. From germline, CDR1 is KGHSH and CDR2 LQKENI. The CDR3 consists of 14 residues. V shed 2 bases and J 1 base; nucleotides not matched to a gene: 1. CDR3 amino acids: CASSPSGGSYEQYF. The CDR3 DNA reads as TGTGCCAGCTCACCAAGCGGGGGATCCTACGAGCAGTACTTC.

This rearrangement joins TRBV4-3 to TRBJ1-4; D gene unclear. Germline loops: CDR1 LGHNA, CDR2 YSLEER. Trimming removed 0 bases from V and 8 bases from J, with 13 bases in between. The CDR3 contains 15 residues. The CDR3 loop is CASSQEGRLGEKLFF. CDR3 DNA sequence: TGCGCCAGCAGCCAAGAGGGGAGGCTTGGCGAAAAACTGTTTTTT.

The V and J genes are TRBV27 and TRBJ2-7, with a tentative D call TRBD2 (5 bases). Germline CDR1 and CDR2: MNHEY and SMNVEV (reference sequence). CDR3 length: 13 amino acids. With 2 bases removed from V and 3 bases from J, the gap between germline ends came to 8 bases. The CDR3 DNA reads as TGTGCCAGCAGTTTACGGGGAAACTACGAGCAGTACTTC. This translates into CASSLRGNYEQYF.

This chain connects TRBV2 to TRBJ1-5, with TRBD1 matching 10 bases. Germline V CDR1 and CDR2: SNHLY, FYNNEI. V lost 6 bases and J lost 5; bases outside the gene matches: 1. The CDR3 extends over 13 amino acids. DNA of the CDR3: TGTGCCAGCAGCGGGACAGGGGATCAGCCCCAGCATTTT. This encodes CASSGTGDQPQHF.

The V and J genes are TRBV7-3 and TRBJ1-6; maybe TRBD1 (5 bases). V lost 5 bases to trimming and J lost 6 bases, with 14 bases between them. CDR1 is SGHTA and CDR2 is FQGTGA in the germline V gene. The CDR3 is made up of 15 amino acids. Here the CDR3 DNA reads TGTGCCAGCAGCCTCAACAGTAGGGGTAATTCACCCCTCCACTTT. Translating it yields CASSLNSRGNSPLHF.

This CDR3 reads CASSLDFAGNEQFF. The CDR3 region has the DNA TGTGCCAGCAGCTTAGACTTCGCGGGCAATGAGCAGTTCTTC. The V gene is TRBV7-9, the J gene TRBJ2-1, with D perhaps matching TRBD2 (5 bases). The CDR3 has 14 amino acids. From germline, CDR1 is SEHNR and CDR2 FQNEAQ (reference sequence). The V gene lost 1 base and the J gene lost 6 bases, with 10 bases spanning the gap.

V is TRBV9 and J is TRBJ2-3; 9 nucleotides agree with TRBD2. Germline-derived CDR1 and CDR2 are SGDLS and YYNGEE. This CDR3 is built from 16 residues. Trimming at V came to 0 bases and at J to 2 bases, leaving 4 bases not matched to a gene. CDR3 nucleotides: TGTGCCAGCAGCGTAGCAGCGGGGGGAATCACAGATACGCAGTATTTT. Its translation is CASSVAAGGITDTQYF.

This sequence joins TRBV7-2 and TRBJ2-1; 12 positions match TRBD2. In germline, CDR1 is SGHTA, CDR2 FQGNSA. V shed 3 bases and J 6 bases; nucleotides not matched to a gene: 9. The CDR3 sequence is 17 residues long. The CDR3 DNA reads TGTGCCAGCAGCTTGACTAGCGGGAGCATTCAACCCAATGAGCAGTTCTTC. Its protein is CASSLTSGSIQPNEQFF.

V is TRBV28 and J is TRBJ1-1; 10 positions match TRBD1. The CDR3 loop spans 14 amino acids. CDR1 is MDHEN and CDR2 is SYDVKM in the germline V gene. After removal of 5 bases from V and 0 bases from J, the junction contained 0 bases not matched to a gene. The CDR3 region is CASSGQGVNTEAFF. Here the CDR3 DNA reads TGTGCCAGCAGTGGACAGGGGGTGAACACTGAAGCTTTCTTT.

The V gene is TRBV19, the J gene TRBJ1-1; 11 bases line up with TRBD1. V lost 3 bases and J lost 2; bases outside the gene matches: 5. The CDR3 totals 16 residues. Germline values: CDR1 LNHDA, CDR2 SQIVND (reference sequence). The DNA for the CDR3 is TGTGCCAGTAGTATGTGGGGACAGGGGGATAACACTGAAGCTTTCTTT. This encodes CASSMWGQGDNTEAFF.